A few counts support the clone carrying this T cell receptor beta chain. Antigen unknown. Combining a sample-barcoded 5' primer with a J-beta primer mix, a second PCR ran for about 7 to 11 cycles. A single record per CDR3 protein comes from TCRdb applying MiXCR to the 5' RACE reads. The sample contains roughly 1 million distinct CDR3 sequences, around 27% of which appear only once. V gave up 6 bases and J gave up 10 bases, with 16 bases separating them. The CDR3 is 13 amino acids. Per the germline V gene, CDR1 is MNHEY and CDR2 is SVGEGT. The data derive from a study of blood T cells in healthy people across ages. Regarding the study as a whole: Older individuals had lower TCR beta diversity per million T cells (the decline was roughly linear). The diversity estimates, figures obtained from one million T cells, were considered underestimates.

These records were also assigned to another study, of T cells of mothers and their children. From that paper: Healthy Caucasian mothers, three in number, and their six children were the donors. In related and unrelated pairs alike, thymic selection shapes TCR recombination output, with inherited differences minor.

The rearrangement links TRBV6-2 or TRBV6-3 to TRBJ2-1; D possibly matches TRBD1 or TRBD2 (6 bases each). The specimen was blood. The sequence derives from a girl aged 2 to 10 in good health. This chain's CDR3 is CASRDPRGLEQFF. The CDR3 DNA reads as TGTGCCAGCAGAGATCCCAGGGGACTGGAGCAGTTCTTC.